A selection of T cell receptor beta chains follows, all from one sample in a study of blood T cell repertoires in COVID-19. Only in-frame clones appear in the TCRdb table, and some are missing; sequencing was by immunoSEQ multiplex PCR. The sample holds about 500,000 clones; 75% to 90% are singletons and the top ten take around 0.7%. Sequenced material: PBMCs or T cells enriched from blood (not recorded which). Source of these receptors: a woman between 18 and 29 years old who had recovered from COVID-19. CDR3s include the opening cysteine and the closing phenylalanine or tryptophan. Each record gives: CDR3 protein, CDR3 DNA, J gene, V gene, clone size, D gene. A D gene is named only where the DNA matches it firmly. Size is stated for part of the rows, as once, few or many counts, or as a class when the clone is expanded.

CASSHGGDRANEQFF,TGTGCCAGCAGTCATGGGGGGGACAGGGCCAATGAGCAGTTCTTC,TRBJ2-1,TRBV5-4,.,TRBD1
CASSNYRGSPLHF,TGTGCCAGCAGCAACTACAGGGGATCACCCCTCCACTTT,TRBJ1-6,TRBV21-1,.,.
CASSPSGLEPYEQYF,TGTGCCAGTTCACCCAGCGGACTAGAACCCTACGAGCAGTACTTC,TRBJ2-7,TRBV19,.,TRBD2
CASGSTGETQYF,TGTGCTAGTGGCTCCACGGGTGAGACCCAGTACTTC,TRBJ2-5,TRBV12-5,.,.
CASSIDRMNTEAFF,TGTGCCAGCAGTATCGACAGGATGAACACTGAAGCTTTCTTT,TRBJ1-1,TRBV2,.,.
CAWSLRDLLAKNIQYF,TGTGCCTGGAGTTTACGGGACTTGTTAGCCAAAAACATTCAGTACTTC,TRBJ2-4,TRBV30,once,.
CASSLGRTEVTAFF,TGCGCCAGCAGCTTAGGCCGGACAGAGGTAACAGCTTTCTTT,TRBJ1-1,TRBV5-1,.,.
CASSQGGTDTQYF,TGTGCCAGTTCACAGGGTGGAACAGATACGCAGTATTTT,TRBJ2-3,TRBV11-3,.,.
CASSLDLDSHEKLFF,TGTGCCAGCAGCTTAGATTTGGACAGCCATGAAAAACTGTTTTTT,TRBJ1-4,TRBV7-8,.,.
CASSPPPLNEKLFF,TGTGCCAGCAGCCCACCCCCACTTAATGAAAAACTGTTTTTT,TRBJ1-4,TRBV7-9,.,.
CASLQDSSTNEKLFF,TGTGCCAGCCTACAGGATTCATCAACTAATGAAAAACTGTTTTTT,TRBJ1-4,TRBV6-5,.,.
CASSKISTGGMNEQYF,TGCGCCAGCTCAAAGATTTCAACGGGGGGAATGAACGAGCAGTACTTC,TRBJ2-7,TRBV5-1,.,TRBD2
CASSQVLAGGGGELFF,TGTGCCAGCAGCCAAGTCTTAGCGGGGGGCGGCGGGGAGCTGTTTTTT,TRBJ2-2,TRBV4-2,.,TRBD2
CASSYQGGENTEAFF,TGTGCCAGCAGTTACCAGGGCGGAGAGAACACTGAAGCTTTCTTT,TRBJ1-1,TRBV6-5,.,.
CASSQWGGGNQPQHF,TGCGCCAGCAGCCAATGGGGGGGAGGGAATCAGCCCCAGCATTTT,TRBJ1-5,TRBV4-1,.,.
CASSNSGNTEAFF,TGCGCCAGCAGCAATTCAGGGAACACTGAAGCTTTCTTT,TRBJ1-1,TRBV5-1,.,.